The 32 T cell receptor beta chains given below trace back to one sample, sequenced in a study of blood T cell repertoires in COVID-19. Here immunoSEQ multiplex PCR was the method, and the copy in TCRdb shows in-frame clones only, minus some. The table includes over 200,000 clones, 88% detected once. Sequenced input: PBMCs or T cells enriched from blood (not recorded which). Receptors were obtained from a woman aged 40 to 55 with acute COVID-19.

V is TRBV3-1 (or the pseudogene TRBV3-2) and J is TRBJ1-2, with 7 bases aligning to TRBD1. Germline lookup yields CDR1 LGHDT and CDR2 YNNKEL (reference sequence). V dropped 4 bases and J dropped 7; count of bases not matched to a gene: 6. The CDR3 has 13 residues. In DNA, the CDR3 is TGTGCCAGCAGCCCGACAGGGTACGGTGGCTACACCTTC. Translating gives CASSPTGYGGYTF.

The V and J genes are TRBV30 and TRBJ2-5; TRBD2 aligns across 11 bases. V trimming: 1 base; J trimming: 3 bases; junction bases outside the gene matches: 1. Germline CDR1 reads GTSNPN; CDR2 reads SVGIG (reference sequence). The CDR3 contains 14 residues. DNA for the CDR3: TGTGCCTGGAGTGAGGGACTAGCGGAAGAGACCCAGTACTTC. Translating it yields CAWSEGLAEETQYF.

V and J are TRBV28 and TRBJ2-2, with D perhaps matching TRBD2 (6 bases). The CDR3 has 15 residues. The germline V and J ends were trimmed by 6 bases and 0 bases, with 11 bases remaining between them. Looked up from germline, CDR1 is MDHEN and CDR2 is SYDVKM. The DNA of the CDR3 is TGTGCCAGCAGCCGTCCGGGGGCGAACACCGGGGAGCTGTTTTTT. Its translation is CASSRPGANTGELFF.

This chain links TRBV5-4 with TRBJ2-2; D may be TRBD1 (6 bases). The CDR3 contains 15 residues. The germline CDR1 and CDR2 sequences are SGHNT and YYREEE (reference sequence). Between the trimmed V and J ends, which lost 5 bases and 0 bases, there was a span of 11 bases. The CDR3 sequence: CASRTDRTNTGELFF. DNA for the CDR3: TGTGCCAGCAGAACAGACAGGACGAACACCGGGGAGCTGTTTTTT.

The rearrangement joins TRBV7-9 to TRBJ2-3; 13 bases line up with TRBD2. This CDR3 has 16 amino acids. Germline V gene data show CDR1 as SEHNR and CDR2 as FQNEAQ (reference sequence). The ends lost 5 bases at V and 1 base at J; junction bases unmatched: 3. The CDR3 nucleotides read TGTGCCAGCAGCCACGGACTAGCGGGGGGCACAGATACGCAGTATTTT. Translating gives CASSHGLAGGTDTQYF. Filled out from reference TRBV7-9 and TRBJ2-3, the complete variable domain reads DTGVSQNPRHKITKRGQNVTFRCDPISEHNRLYWYRQTLGQGPEFLTYFQNEAQLEKSRLLSDRFSAERPKGSFSTLEIQRTEQGDSAMYLCASSHGLAGGTDTQYFGPGTRLTVL.

The genes are TRBV7-8 and TRBJ1-5; no reliable D call. CDR3 length equals 16 residues. Germline assignment: CDR1 SGHVS and CDR2 FQNEAQ. V was clipped by 5 bases and J by 1 base, with 15 bases between them. CDR3 bases: TGTGCCAGCAGCCCCCTCGGAGGGCTAAGCAATCAGCCCCAGCATTTT. Protein sequence: CASSPLGGLSNQPQHF. Full variable domain (outside the CDR3, taken from reference TRBV7-8 and TRBJ1-5): GAGVSQSPRYKVAKRGQDVALRCDPISGHVSLFWYQQALGQGPEFLTYFQNEAQLDKSGLPSDRFFAERPEGSVSTLKIQRTQQEDSAVYLCASSPLGGLSNQPQHFGDGTRLSIL.

This clone was seen only a few times. The chain combines TRBV6-6 with TRBJ1-5; TRBD1 aligns across 9 bases. The V and J ends lost 5 bases and 0 bases, in that order; junction bases with no gene match: 8. This CDR3 has 17 residues. Germline V gene lookup returns CDR1 MNHNY and CDR2 SVGAGI (reference sequence). The DNA for the CDR3 is TGTGCCAGCAGTCCGGGACAGGGTCTAAGTAGCAATCAGCCCCAGCATTTT. It encodes CASSPGQGLSSNQPQHF.

This chain uses TRBV6-1 with TRBJ1-1; no reliable D call. The CDR3 runs 12 residues. The germline CDR1 and CDR2 sequences are MNHNS and SASEGT. The ends were cut back, 5 bases at V and 6 bases at J, with 10 bases in the middle. The CDR3 spells CASSPGGSEAFF. CDR3 DNA: TGTGCCAGCAGTCCCGGCGGTTCTGAAGCTTTCTTT.

CDR3 sequence (DNA): TGTGCCAGCGGTCAAACAGGGATATACGAGCAGTACTTC. Protein: CASGQTGIYEQYF. V is TRBV2 and J is TRBJ2-7, with a possible D match to TRBD1 (6 bases). Trimming removed 8 bases from V and 4 bases from J, with 15 bases in between. The CDR3 covers 13 residues. Germline lookup yields CDR1 SNHLY and CDR2 FYNNEI.

The rearrangement joins TRBV7-2 to TRBJ1-1, with D hard to call. This CDR3 has 12 amino acids. Trimming pared 4 bases from V and 4 bases from J, leaving 7 bases between. In germline, CDR1 is SGHTA, CDR2 FQGNSA. DNA of the CDR3: TGTGCCAGCAGCTCTTTAGTCACTGAAGCTTTCTTT. Translating gives CASSSLVTEAFF. Variable domain in full (rest from reference TRBV7-2 and TRBJ1-1): GAGVSQSPSNKVTEKGKDVELRCDPISGHTALYWYRQSLGQGLEFLIYFQGNSAPDKSGLPSDRFSAERTGGSVSTLTIQRTQQEDSAVYLCASSSLVTEAFFGQGTRLTVV.

V usage is TRBV6-1 and J usage is TRBJ1-4, with TRBD1 as a possible D gene (5 bases). The CDR3 runs 17 residues. CDR1 and CDR2 from the germline V gene are MNHNS and SASEGT. V lost 0 bases, J lost 5 bases, and 16 bases lay in between. CDR3 sequence (DNA): TGTGCCAGCAGTGAAGCTAGGGCAGGACGGGGGAATGAAAAACTGTTTTTT. Translating it yields CASSEARAGRGNEKLFF.

The chain's CDR3 is CASSETGTEAFF. CDR3 bases: TGTGCCAGCAGTGAAACAGGGACTGAAGCTTTCTTT. This chain connects TRBV2 to TRBJ1-1; D may be TRBD1 (6 bases). The CDR3 runs 12 residues. Germline V gene sequence: CDR1 SNHLY, CDR2 FYNNEI. V dropped 2 bases and J dropped 5 bases, with 6 bases sitting between them.

The chain employs TRBV5-1 and TRBJ2-2; 7 nucleotides align to TRBD1. The V segment lost 4 bases and the J segment 1 base; nucleotides outside the gene matches: 4. The length of the CDR3 is 15 residues. In germline, CDR1 is SGHRS, CDR2 YFSETQ. The CDR3 nucleotides are TGCGCCAGCAGCCCGGGACAGAGGAACACCGGGGAGCTGTTTTTT. Translation gives CASSPGQRNTGELFF.

The chain is built from TRBV6-5 and TRBJ1-2, with 7 nucleotides matching TRBD1. This CDR3 region has 15 residues. J lost 0 bases, V lost 5 bases, and 6 bases had no gene match. The germline V gene has CDR1 MNHEY and CDR2 SVGAGI. The CDR3, as DNA: TGTGCCAGCAGTCAGTGGGACAGAGCTAACTATGGCTACACCTTC. This codes for CASSQWDRANYGYTF.

The rearrangement uses TRBV7-2 and TRBJ1-5, with D possibly TRBD1 on 6 matching bases. This CDR3 is built from 13 residues. V dropped 5 bases and J dropped 4 bases, with 9 bases sitting between them. Germline CDR1 is SGHTA and CDR2 is FQGNSA. The chain's CDR3 is CASSRTGNQPQHF. In nucleotides, the CDR3 is TGTGCCAGCAGCCGAACAGGGAATCAGCCCCAGCATTTT.

V usage is TRBV21-1 and J usage is TRBJ2-7; TRBD1, as called in the table, went unchecked against the DNA. TRBV21-1 is classified as a pseudogene. This CDR3 contains 14 residues. The CDR3 here is CASNVDRAPYEQYV. The CDR3 DNA sequence: TGTGCCAGCAACGTAGACAGGGCACCCTACGAGCAGTACGTC.

The rearrangement joins TRBV3-1 (or the pseudogene TRBV3-2) to TRBJ2-1; 11 positions match TRBD2. The CDR3 is 18 amino acids. The trim removed 7 bases at V and 7 bases at J, leaving 18 bases unmatched. Germline V CDR1 and CDR2: LGHDT, YNNKEL (reference sequence). CDR3 coding DNA: TGTGCCAGCACCCTGGGACTAGCGGCACAAATCACGGGGAATGAGCAGTTCTTC. Translated, it gives CASTLGLAAQITGNEQFF.

The chain links TRBV7-2 to TRBJ1-1; 7 bases map to TRBD1. After removal of 3 bases from V and 4 bases from J, the junction contained 5 bases not matched to a gene. Germline assignment: CDR1 SGHTA and CDR2 FQGNSA. This CDR3 contains 14 residues. In nucleotides, the CDR3 is TGTGCCAGCAGCTTGAACAGGGGTGGCACTGAAGCTTTCTTT. Translated: CASSLNRGGTEAFF.

V gene TRBV3-1 (or the pseudogene TRBV3-2) combines with J gene TRBJ2-3, with 7 bases identical to TRBD2. V was clipped by 3 bases and J by 6 bases; unmatched bases: 12. The CDR3 sequence is 16 residues long. Germline-derived CDR1 and CDR2 are LGHDT and YNNKEL (reference sequence). This CDR3 is CASSQAVGEGWDTQYF. CDR3 nucleotides: TGTGCCAGCAGCCAGGCGGTCGGGGAGGGGTGGGATACGCAGTATTTT.

The chain couples TRBV6-2 or TRBV6-3 to TRBJ2-5, with 8 bases matching TRBD2. V gave up 5 bases and J gave up 5 bases; unmatched junction bases: 4. CDR3 size: 13 residues. Looked up from germline, CDR1 is MNHEY and CDR2 is SVGEGT. The DNA of the CDR3 is TGTGCCAGCAGTCGCGGGAGGCTGGAGACCCAGTACTTC. Its translation is CASSRGRLETQYF.

The V gene is TRBV9, the J gene TRBJ2-1; TRBD1 matches at 7 bases. V shed 3 bases and J 15 bases; nucleotides not matched to a gene: 12. CDR3 size: 13 residues. Germline CDR1 is SGDLS and CDR2 is YYNGEE. CDR3 nucleotide sequence: TGTGCCAGCAGCGCCACCGGGACAGAAGGACTGTTCTTC. Its translation is CASSATGTEGLFF.

This clone has only one observation. The chain's CDR3 is CASSLLWTDDNEQFF. The CDR3 DNA sequence: TGTGCCAGCAGCTTGTTGTGGACAGACGACAATGAGCAGTTCTTC. This chain joins TRBV5-6 and TRBJ2-1, with TRBD1 as a possible D gene (6 bases). This CDR3 has 15 amino acids. Germline loops: CDR1 SGHDT, CDR2 YYEEEE. With 1 base removed from V and 5 bases from J, the gap between germline ends came to 13 bases.

In this sample, this clone turned up a few times. This chain joins TRBV4-3 and TRBJ2-1; a weak D match, TRBD1 (6 bases). Trimming shortened V by 4 bases and J by 9 bases, and 19 bases separated the two germline ends. The CDR3 loop spans 15 amino acids. Germline values: CDR1 LGHNA, CDR2 YSLEER. CDR3 coding DNA: TGCGCCAGCAGCCCCCGGGGACCCCAACAGGGTGAGCAGTTCTTC. This translates into CASSPRGPQQGEQFF.

The chain uses TRBV7-2 and TRBJ1-2; weak D call: TRBD1 (6 bases). The CDR3 is 13 residues long. Germline CDR1 SGHTA, CDR2 FQGNSA. V was clipped by 5 bases and J by 7 bases, with 14 bases between them. The CDR3 nucleotides are TGTGCCAGCAGCGGGCAGGGGATTCGTGGCTACACCTTC. It encodes CASSGQGIRGYTF.

The DNA of the CDR3 is TGTGCCAGCAGCCCTGACCGGGTGGAGACCCAGTACTTC. This codes for CASSPDRVETQYF. This chain joins TRBV5-8 and TRBJ2-5; D is unclear. The CDR3 contains 13 residues. Germline loops: CDR1 SGHTS, CDR2 YDEGEE. Deletions cut 4 bases from V and 5 bases from J, with 12 bases between.

The chain carries TRBV7-9 and TRBJ1-1; no clear D gene. V lost 7 bases and J lost 0, with 12 bases in between. Per germline, CDR1 SEHNR and CDR2 FQNEAQ (reference sequence). The CDR3 is 14 amino acids. The CDR3 reads CASTMGSMNTEAFF. The DNA for the CDR3 is TGTGCCAGCACCATGGGCTCCATGAACACTGAAGCTTTCTTT.

The rearrangement links TRBV7-2 to TRBJ2-3; maybe TRBD1 (5 bases). CDR1 and CDR2 from the germline V gene are SGHTA and FQGNSA. V was trimmed by 3 bases and J by 3 bases, leaving 10 bases between them. There are 14 residues in the CDR3. CDR3 in amino acids: CASSFQGVTDTQYF. Here the CDR3 DNA reads TGTGCCAGCAGCTTTCAAGGGGTTACAGATACGCAGTATTTT. Drawing the rest from reference TRBV7-2 and TRBJ2-3, the complete variable domain is GAGVSQSPSNKVTEKGKDVELRCDPISGHTALYWYRQSLGQGLEFLIYFQGNSAPDKSGLPSDRFSAERTGGSVSTLTIQRTQQEDSAVYLCASSFQGVTDTQYFGPGTRLTVL.

The chain combines TRBV6-2 or TRBV6-3 with TRBJ2-3; the match to TRBD2 covers 9 bases. V shed 0 bases and J 4 bases; nucleotides not matched to a gene: 8. The CDR3 contains 17 residues. The germline gives CDR1 MNHEY, CDR2 SVGEGT. The CDR3 DNA reads TGTGCCAGCAGTTACTCGGCGTTAGCGGGGGAGGCAGATACGCAGTATTTT. The encoded protein is CASSYSALAGEADTQYF.

V and J are TRBV18 and TRBJ2-3; 11 bases are a match to TRBD1. This CDR3 is built from 17 residues. CDR1 and CDR2 from the germline V gene are KGHSH and LQKENI. J gave up 0 bases and V 5 bases, and 7 bases lay outside the gene matches. CDR3 residues: CASSVRDRGASTDTQYF. CDR3 bases: TGTGCCAGCTCAGTCCGGGACAGGGGGGCGAGCACAGATACGCAGTATTTT.

The gene calls are TRBV7-9 and TRBJ2-2; a weak D match, TRBD2 (5 bases). The CDR3 length is 18 residues. Trimming took off 6 bases at V and 0 bases at J, with 20 bases between the two ends. Germline CDR1 is SEHNR and CDR2 is FQNEAQ (reference sequence). CDR3 coding DNA: TGTGCCAGCAGTCTTATCTTTAAGGCGGGCGCGAACACCGGGGAGCTGTTTTTT. This encodes CASSLIFKAGANTGELFF.

The chain combines TRBV4-3 with TRBJ2-1; tentatively, D is TRBD1 (6 bases). V was cut by 4 bases and J by 6 bases, with 16 bases left in between. Germline assignment: CDR1 LGHNA and CDR2 YSLEER. The CDR3 extends over 15 amino acids. This CDR3 reads CASSPYGGAGNEQFF. The CDR3 coding sequence is TGCGCCAGCAGCCCCTATGGGGGCGCGGGCAATGAGCAGTTCTTC.

This sequence joins TRBV10-3 and TRBJ1-4, with 10 positions matching TRBD1. The CDR3 covers 15 residues. From germline, CDR1 is ENHRY and CDR2 SYGVKD. V lost 5 bases and J lost 7; bases outside the gene matches: 7. The CDR3 DNA is TGTGCCATCAGTTCCAGGACAGGGGGAGGTGAAAAACTGTTTTTT. It is translated as CAISSRTGGGEKLFF.